Reported below is one TCR beta chain. Its antigen is still unknown. No base-level quality is on record; no much larger clone is a single base apart. Trimmed from V: 2 bases; trimmed from J: 2 bases; junction bases lacking a gene match: 8. From the cysteine up to the phenylalanine, the CDR3 has a length of 17 residues. Solely the CDR3 DNA is kept, with 51 bases framed from the first base. The germline V gene supplies CDR1 ENHRY and CDR2 SYGVKD. The sample is drawn from a study of blood T cell repertoires in COVID-19 (dated by TCRdb to 2018 to 2021). For context, the study as a whole: Collaborator samples came from the United States, Italy and Spain and covered acute and convalescent phases of COVID-19. The material from the prospective study consisted of cDNA or gDNA derived from T cells, B-cell-depleted T cells, or PBMCs. Subjects who had been exposed to COVID-19, were actively infected with it, or had recovered from it provided the deeply sampled blood TCRbeta repertoires that made up the dataset. The repertoires were released in a freely available public database intended as a resource for research on the immune response to SARS-CoV-2. The samples were drawn from the first 160 participants of the ongoing ImmuneRACE study and from about 1,200 subjects provided by 6 global collaborators. The sample metadata nearly always contained a de-identified subject ID, COVID-19 status, age in years and sex. Where HLA class I and class II types were available, the types were taken from metadata supplied by the sample provider, not from assay-based typing.

Whole blood was collected in K2EDTA tubes by collaborating institutions according to the institutions' own protocols. For TCRbeta analysis, collaborators shipped samples as frozen whole blood, isolated PBMCs, or DNA extracted from either of those sample types. On the study overall, not on this receptor specifically: The quantity of clinical and demographic metadata differed by source and by participant and was supplied without curation.

TCRbeta CDR3 regions were amplified from genomic DNA using the immunoSEQ Assay, a bias-controlled multiplex PCR. The study's processing was this. Nucleated cell counts per sample were estimated from amplification of reference gene primers within the assay. Sequence reads were collapsed and filtered to measure the absolute abundance of every unique TCRbeta CDR3 rearrangement. For each sample, productive Simpson clonality was calculated as the square root of Simpson's diversity index across productive rearrangements. TCRdb re-hosts the immuneACCESS table, in-frame sequences only. Its copies lack some clones; in the studies checked, an unresolved V gene accounts for under half of them, and the cause for the rest is not known. V and J calls and clone size come straight from that table; D and trimming were deduced from the DNA. The sample contains tens of thousands of clones, more than 80% of them found a single time. 4.5% to 5.5% of the sample comes from the top ten.

Sequenced: peripheral blood. The chain employs TRBV10-3 and TRBJ2-1, and 8 bases in between align with TRBD2. The sequence came from a woman in her sixties or seventies with acute or convalescent COVID-19. The CDR3 in this case is CAISETGSGGPYNEQFF. The DNA sequence reads TGTGCCATCAGTGAGACGGGTTCGGGGGGGCCCTACAATGAGCAGTTCTTC.